The clone carrying this TCR beta chain has ten or more counts. Its specificity is unknown. TCRdb recomputed calls from the 5' RACE reads with MiXCR, one row per CDR3 protein. Among 470,000 or so distinct CDR3 sequences listed, over 15% were seen once. Germline loops: CDR1 SGHRS, CDR2 YFSETQ. Deletions cut 4 bases from V and 0 bases from J, with 17 bases between. The length of the CDR3 is 17 residues. This sample was included in a study of T-cell memory formation after mild COVID-19. Broader study findings: Whether day 37 second-wave clones are SARS-CoV-2-specific was not confirmed. Contracting CD4+ clones sat mainly in CM and EM; CD8+ in EMRA. Some responding clones appeared in pre-infection memory, suggesting cross-reactive memory joined. Clones that contracted from day 15 to 85 were balanced CD4/CD8, while later expanders leaned CD4+.

V gene TRBV5-1 combines with J gene TRBJ2-1; TRBD2 is a possible D gene (5 bases). The sequence was collected from a man aged 18 to 30 who had mild COVID-19 (a few samples of this study predate the infection). Cell type and time point are not known. The sequenced sample was PBMCs or a T cell subset sorted from them (not recorded which). The CDR3 coding sequence is TGCGCCAGCAGCCCGAGGATTGACTACAGCTCCTACAATGAGCAGTTCTTC. Amino acids: CASSPRIDYSSYNEQFF.